This entry features one T cell receptor beta chain sequence. The data belong to a study of blood T cell repertoires in COVID-19. For the study at large: Acute and convalescent COVID-19 specimens originated in the United States, Italy and Spain. PBMCs, B-cell-depleted T cells, or T cells provided the cDNA or gDNA that made up the material.

Germline-derived CDR1 and CDR2 are SGHVS and FQNEAQ. Losses at the gene ends were 5 bases for V and 3 bases for J; bases not matched to a gene: 12. The CDR3 is 16 amino acids. As processed by the authors: For nucleated cells, counts were estimated from reference gene primer amplification. Measured with immunoSEQ multiplex PCR; TCRdb has only the in-frame clones, and not every one. The V and J calls and clone size are taken from that table; D and trimming were inferred from the DNA. Among some 150,000 clones listed, around 90% were seen once. The receptor was derived from an elderly woman with acute or convalescent COVID-19. V is TRBV7-8 and J is TRBJ1-1; 7 bases are a match to TRBD1. Input material: peripheral blood. The CDR3 loop is CASSPRQGRVDTEAFF. CDR3 sequence (DNA): TGTGCCAGCAGCCCCCGACAGGGTCGGGTTGACACTGAAGCTTTCTTT.